Listed below are T cell receptor beta chains from one sample, sequenced in a study of control samples from healthy donors and cancer patients. The table came from immunoSEQ multiplex PCR; TCRdb's copy has only in-frame clones and leaves some out. The sample lists some 39,000 clones; around 83% were seen once. What was sequenced was PBMCs. These receptor sequences come from a woman aged 55-75 years with lung cancer. CDR3s include the opening cysteine and the closing phenylalanine or tryptophan. The D gene is left open where the match is weak. Only part of the rows carry a size: once, few, many, or a class if the clone is expanded.

clone_size	d_call	j_call	v_call	cdr3_nt	cdr3_aa
-	-	TRBJ2-2	TRBV30	TGTGCCTGCCCAGAAGTCAGCGGAGACACCGGGGAGCTGTTTTTT	CACPEVSGDTGELFF
once	-	TRBJ2-1	TRBV18	TGTGCCAGCTCACCGAACACGAATGAGCAGTTCTTC	CASSPNTNEQFF
-	TRBD2	TRBJ2-1	TRBV19	TGTGCCAGTACCCCTGGGACTAGATTGGGTGAGCAGTTCTTC	CASTPGTRLGEQFF
-	TRBD2	TRBJ2-5	TRBV30	TGTGCCTGGAAAACGGGAGGTGGAGAGACCCAGTACTTC	CAWKTGGGETQYF
-	TRBD1	TRBJ1-6	TRBV6-2/TRBV6-3	TGTGCCAGCAGTTCCAGGGGGGAAAATTCACCCCTCCACTTT	CASSSRGENSPLHF
-	-	TRBJ1-3	TRBV4-2	TGTGCCAGCAGCCAAGAAGGACGGACTGGAAACACCATATATTTT	CASSQEGRTGNTIYF
-	-	TRBJ2-4	TRBV6-5	TGTGCCAGCACCCTTTTACAGCTAGCCAAAAACATTCAGTACTTC	CASTLLQLAKNIQYF
-	-	TRBJ2-7	TRBV7-3	TGTGCCAGCAGCTTATGGGTAGGGGACTCCTACGAGCAGTACTTC	CASSLWVGDSYEQYF
-	-	TRBJ1-1	TRBV6-2/TRBV6-3	TGTGCCAGCAGTTCGATAAGCCGGGGTCGCTCTGAAGCTTTCTTT	CASSSISRGRSEAFF
-	-	TRBJ1-1	TRBV11-2	TGTGCCAGCAGCCGAAACAGGGACACTGAAGCTTTCTTT	CASSRNRDTEAFF
-	-	TRBJ1-6	TRBV5-8	TGTGCCAGCAGCTACAATACAGGGACGTCCTATAATTCACCCCTCCACTTT	CASSYNTGTSYNSPLHF
-	TRBD1	TRBJ1-6	TRBV19	TGTGCCAGTAAGGACAGGGATAATTCACCCCTCCACTTT	CASKDRDNSPLHF
-	-	TRBJ1-1	TRBV6-1	TGTGCCAGCAGTGCGGGCTACAATTCCTTAGGGGACACTGAAGCTTTCTTT	CASSAGYNSLGDTEAFF
-	-	TRBJ1-1	TRBV2	TGTGCCAGCAGTGCCCACCACGACAGGCCGATAAACACTGAAGCTTTCTTT	CASSAHHDRPINTEAFF
once	-	TRBJ2-7	TRBV7-3	TGTGCCAGCAGAGGTTGGACCCCACGGGGGTTTATCTACGAGCAGTACTTC	CASRGWTPRGFIYEQYF
-	TRBD2	TRBJ2-1	TRBV30	TGTGCCTGGAGTGCGTACGTGGCACTAGCGGGAGGTAGCTCCTACAATGAGCAGTTCTTC	CAWSAYVALAGGSSYNEQFF
-	TRBD2	TRBJ2-7	TRBV6-2/TRBV6-3	TGTGCCAGCAGTTACCGACCGGCGGGAGGGCCCAACGAGCAGTACTTC	CASSYRPAGGPNEQYF
-	TRBD1	TRBJ2-7	TRBV2	TGTGCCAGCAGTGCTAAGTATTTGGACAGGGAGTCCTACGAGCAGTACTTC	CASSAKYLDRESYEQYF
-	-	TRBJ2-1	TRBV7-9	TGTGCCAGCAGCTCGGTGCGGGGTCACAATGAGCAGTTCTTC	CASSSVRGHNEQFF
-	-	TRBJ1-3	TRBV4-1	TGCGCCAGCAGTATTATAGGTCTCTCTGGAAACACCATATATTTT	CASSIIGLSGNTIYF
medium-sized	-	TRBJ1-6	TRBV2	TGTGCCAGCAGTCGCGAAAGGGATTCACCCCTCCACTTT	CASSRERDSPLHF
-	-	TRBJ2-7	TRBV11-2	TGTGCCAGCAGCCTAGGGTGGGGGGTGAGTGTATACGAGCAGTACTTC	CASSLGWGVSVYEQYF
-	TRBD1	TRBJ1-5	TRBV9	TGTGCCAGCAGCGCCCAGGGAGGGGGCGATCAGCCCCAGCATTTT	CASSAQGGGDQPQHF
-	TRBD2	TRBJ2-1	TRBV9	TGTGCCAGCAGCGTAGTACTAGCGGATTACAATGAGCAGTTCTTC	CASSVVLADYNEQFF
-	TRBD2	TRBJ2-6	TRBV6-4	TGTGCCAGCAGTGCTAGCGGGAGCTCTGGGGCCAACGTCCTGACTTTC	CASSASGSSGANVLTF
-	-	TRBJ1-3	TRBV5-1	TGCGCCAGCAGCTTGGCGGCATTTGGAAACACCATATATTTT	CASSLAAFGNTIYF
-	TRBD1	TRBJ1-2	TRBV4-3	TGCGCCAGCAGCCAAGAGACAGGGAGAAGTGGCTACACCTTC	CASSQETGRSGYTF
-	-	TRBJ2-7	TRBV4-1	TGCGCCAGCAGCCCCCTGGAAAGAGCGTCCTACGAGCAGTACTTC	CASSPLERASYEQYF
-	-	TRBJ2-7	TRBV5-1	TGCGCCAGCAGCTTAGGCGGGGACAGCTCCTACGAGCAGTACTTC	CASSLGGDSSYEQYF
once	-	TRBJ1-1	TRBV24-1	TGTGCCACCAGTTGGGGCTATGAAGCTTTCTTT	CATSWGYEAFF
few	TRBD1	TRBJ1-1	TRBV28	TGTGCCAGCACCGTGGGGACAGTTCGTAACACTGAAGCTTTCTTT	CASTVGTVRNTEAFF
-	TRBD1	TRBJ2-3	TRBV19	TGTGCCAGTAGTATAGGACAGGGGGGACCAGGCACAGATACGCAGTATTTT	CASSIGQGGPGTDTQYF
-	TRBD2	TRBJ2-5	TRBV5-1	TGCGCCAGCAGCTTGCCCGAGAGCGGGGTCGGAGAGACCCAGTACTTC	CASSLPESGVGETQYF
-	-	TRBJ2-5	TRBV7-9	TGTGCCAGCAGCTTAGGTTTATACGGAGACCAAGAGACCCAGTACTTC	CASSLGLYGDQETQYF
-	TRBD1	TRBJ2-7	TRBV10-3	TGTGCCATCAGTGGCGGACAGGGGTCCGGGCAGTACTTC	CAISGGQGSGQYF
-	-	TRBJ2-7	TRBV4-3	TGCGCCAGCAGCCAGCGGGCCGCCTACGAGCAGTACTTC	CASSQRAAYEQYF
-	-	TRBJ1-2	TRBV27	TGTGCCAGCAGCCGAAGACGGGAAAACTATGGCTACACCTTC	CASSRRRENYGYTF
-	TRBD2	TRBJ2-2	TRBV7-2	TGTGCCACCCCAGGGAGGGATCGATACACCGGGGAGCTGTTTTTT	CATPGRDRYTGELFF
-	-	TRBJ1-1	TRBV6-5	TGTGCCAGCACCGTAGCTATCGGGACTGAAGCTTTCTTT	CASTVAIGTEAFF
-	TRBD2	TRBJ2-5	TRBV19	TGTGCCAGTAGTATCCCATCGGGACTAGGGCAAGAGACCCAGTACTTC	CASSIPSGLGQETQYF
-	TRBD2	TRBJ2-2	TRBV6-5	TGTGCCAGCAGTTCAGCGGGGGGAATCGGGGAGCTGTTTTTT	CASSSAGGIGELFF
-	TRBD2	TRBJ2-1	TRBV7-2	TGTGCCAGCAGCTTAGGGCTAGCGGGAGGTAATGAGCAGTTCTTC	CASSLGLAGGNEQFF